This T cell receptor beta chain was captured in a study of cytomegalovirus exposure and HLA in healthy donors. To note about this clone: The antigen remains unidentified.

Study conclusions and caveats: The study dropped some indistinguishable V segments, TRBV6-2 and TRBV6-3 among them. As a later analysis revealed, the rate of TCR association differed by HLA locus, with DRB1 most and HLA-C fewest. When the data were analyzed later, several of the most significant clusters appeared to be linked to common viral pathogens.

The PCR made use of 60 Vbeta and 13 Jbeta primers. Only in-frame clones appear in the TCRdb table, and some are missing; sequencing was by immunoSEQ multiplex PCR. The sample consists of roughly 190,000 clones, over 9.5% of them appearing once. After removal of 3 bases from V and 5 bases from J, the junction contained 6 bases not matched to a gene. This CDR3 is built from 15 residues. Germline V gives CDR1 MGHRA, CDR2 YSYEKL. The specimen sequenced was PBMCs. The V gene is TRBV4-1, the J gene TRBJ2-3; 9 nucleotides match TRBD2. This TCR was sampled from a man in his fifties in good health and CMV-seropositive. The CDR3 protein is CASSQQAGGKDTQYF. CDR3 nucleotides: TGCGCCAGCAGCCAGCAAGCGGGGGGAAAAGATACGCAGTATTTT.